What follows are 21 T cell receptor beta chains derived from one specimen sequenced in a study of shared clonotypes between healthy human individuals. The table came from immunoSEQ multiplex PCR; TCRdb's copy has only in-frame clones and leaves some out. The data contain 950,000 to 1,200,000 clones, roughly 80% of them singletons. Sequencing used memory CD4+ T cells from PBMCs. As to subset: CD45RA-negative fraction. These receptors all stem from a man aged 18 to 35 in good health. Some clones in this sample may be carry-over from other donors' samples.

This chain connects TRBV5-5 to TRBJ1-1; tentative D call: TRBD1 (5 bases). The CDR3 spans 15 residues. Trimming took 1 base from V and 1 from J, leaving 11 bases between them. The V gene's germline CDR1 is SGHKS and CDR2 YYEKEE (reference sequence). CDR3 region: CASSLPVQANTEAFF. In DNA form, the CDR3 reads TGTGCCAGCAGCTTGCCGGTACAGGCGAACACTGAAGCTTTCTTT.

The chain uses TRBV6-1 and TRBJ2-1; TRBD2 matches at 9 bases. The CDR3 has 17 residues. Per the germline V gene, CDR1 is MNHNS and CDR2 is SASEGT. V lost 3 bases and J lost 0; bases outside the gene matches: 6. The CDR3 DNA is TGTGCCAGCAGTGAGGGACTAGCTATTTTCTCCTACAATGAGCAGTTCTTC. Translation: CASSEGLAIFSYNEQFF.

V gene TRBV27 combines with J gene TRBJ2-1; 12 positions agree with TRBD2. Losses at the gene ends were 5 bases for V and 6 bases for J; bases not matched to a gene: 8. Germline V gives CDR1 MNHEY, CDR2 SMNVEV (reference sequence). This CDR3 has 16 residues. CDR3 bases: TGTGCCAGCAGTCCACTACTAGCGGGAGGTCGCAATGAGCAGTTCTTC. Translation gives CASSPLLAGGRNEQFF.

V gene TRBV21-1 combines with J gene TRBJ1-2. TRBV21-1 is given as a pseudogene. CDR3 length equals 20 residues. CDR3: CASSFRPDGTHGPPNYGYTF. For the CDR3, the DNA is TGTGCCAGCAGCTTTAGACCTGACGGGACCCACGGACCACCTAACTATGGCTACACCTTC.

The chain couples TRBV27 to TRBJ2-5; TRBD2 matches at 7 bases. Per germline, CDR1 MNHEY and CDR2 SMNVEV (reference sequence). Trimming removed 4 bases from V and 6 bases from J; junction bases left unmatched: 14. The CDR3 sequence is 16 residues long. The chain's CDR3 is CASSSLGGGTEKTQYF. DNA of the CDR3: TGTGCCAGCAGTTCCCTCGGGGGAGGGACGGAAAAGACCCAGTACTTC.

DNA for the CDR3: TGTGCCAGCATTCCGGGGAGGCAGAGCTCCTACGAGCAGTACTTC. This translates into CASIPGRQSSYEQYF. The V and J genes are TRBV6-4 and TRBJ2-7, with a weak D call TRBD2 (6 bases). The CDR3 runs to 15 residues. The ends were cut back, 7 bases at V and 0 bases at J, with 16 bases in the middle. The germline gives CDR1 MRHNA, CDR2 SNTAGT.

The rearrangement links TRBV5-1 to TRBJ1-1; D gene unclear. Germline CDR1 reads SGHRS; CDR2 reads YFSETQ. The ends were cut back, 0 bases at V and 0 bases at J, with 6 bases in the middle. This CDR3 spans 14 amino acids. The CDR3 sequence is CASSLGALNTEAFF. The CDR3 DNA sequence: TGCGCCAGCAGCTTGGGGGCCTTGAACACTGAAGCTTTCTTT.

The CDR3: CASSPGFGQGAAGQPQHF. The CDR3 region has the DNA TGCGCCAGCAGCCCTGGATTCGGACAGGGGGCTGCAGGGCAGCCCCAGCATTTT. The chain couples TRBV5-1 to TRBJ1-5; the match to TRBD1 covers 11 bases. Per germline, CDR1 SGHRS and CDR2 YFSETQ. The CDR3 loop spans 18 amino acids. The V segment lost 4 bases and the J segment 7 bases; nucleotides outside the gene matches: 16.

This chain joins TRBV14 and TRBJ2-5; tentatively, D is TRBD1 (6 bases). The V gene lost 6 bases and the J gene lost 5 bases, with 25 bases spanning the gap. Germline CDR1 SGHDN, CDR2 FVKESK. The CDR3 is 17 amino acids. The CDR3 region is CASSPIGGLLPGETQYF. The CDR3, as DNA: TGTGCCAGCAGTCCAATTGGGGGCCTTCTGCCAGGGGAGACCCAGTACTTC.

The CDR3 sequence is CASSYAGYGYTF. As DNA, the CDR3 is TGTGCCAGCAGTTACGCAGGGTATGGCTACACCTTC. V is TRBV28 and J is TRBJ1-2, with a possible D match to TRBD1 (5 bases). V shed 4 bases and J shed 5 bases, with 8 bases lying between them. The germline V gene encodes CDR1 MDHEN and CDR2 SYDVKM. The CDR3 covers 12 residues.

This CDR3 reads CASSELSVTGELFF. The CDR3 bases are TGTGCCAGCTCTGAATTGTCAGTAACCGGGGAGCTGTTTTTT. The rearrangement links TRBV2 to TRBJ2-2; D is undetermined. The germline V gene encodes CDR1 SNHLY and CDR2 FYNNEI. V was clipped by 8 bases and J by 5 bases, with 15 bases between them. The CDR3 has 14 residues.

J is TRBJ2-5 and V is TRBV4-2; D is possibly TRBD2 (5 bases). V dropped 5 bases and J dropped 5 bases, with 12 bases sitting between them. Germline assignment: CDR1 LGHNA and CDR2 YNFKEQ. The CDR3 loop spans 13 amino acids. The CDR3: CASSEGALETQYF. The DNA for the CDR3 is TGTGCCAGCAGCGAGGGAGCGTTGGAGACCCAGTACTTC.

V usage is TRBV6-1 and J usage is TRBJ1-2, with TRBD1 as a possible D gene (6 bases). The CDR3 extends over 13 amino acids. Germline V lookup: CDR1 MNHNS, CDR2 SASEGT. Trimming shortened V by 3 bases and J by 5 bases, and 10 bases separated the two germline ends. The CDR3 loop is CASSDGGGYGYTF. CDR3 DNA: TGTGCCAGCAGTGACGGGGGCGGTTATGGCTACACCTTC.

This chain connects TRBV10-3 to TRBJ2-7; 9 bases map to TRBD1. Germline V lookup: CDR1 ENHRY, CDR2 SYGVKD. This CDR3 has 13 residues. With V trimmed by 6 bases and J by 4 bases, 4 bases remained unmatched. Here the CDR3 reads CAISRDRVYEQYF. DNA of the CDR3: TGTGCCATCAGCCGGGACAGGGTATACGAGCAGTACTTC.

V is TRBV29-1 and J is TRBJ2-5; maybe TRBD1 (6 bases). V was trimmed by 6 bases and J by 4 bases, leaving 15 bases between them. The CDR3 runs 13 residues. Looked up from germline, CDR1 is SQVTM and CDR2 is ANQGSEA. The CDR3 bases are TGCAGCGTCAGGGGTCTAGCTCGAGAGACCCAGTACTTC. It translates to CSVRGLARETQYF.

The table lists this clone with a few counts. The rearrangement uses TRBV5-6 and TRBJ2-1, with D unresolved. This CDR3 is built from 16 residues. V was trimmed by 2 bases and J by 6 bases, leaving 18 bases between them. Germline V gene sequence: CDR1 SGHDT, CDR2 YYEEEE. The chain's CDR3 is CASSFPSGLGRNEQFF. CDR3 DNA sequence: TGTGCCAGCAGCTTTCCTTCCGGGCTGGGTCGCAATGAGCAGTTCTTC.

The chain uses TRBV6-1 and TRBJ2-5; TRBD1 matches 7 bases. After removal of 4 bases from V and 3 bases from J, the junction contained 2 bases not matched to a gene. This CDR3 contains 13 residues. The V gene's germline CDR1 is MNHNS and CDR2 SASEGT. The CDR3 is CASSVGTEETQYF. The CDR3 DNA reads TGTGCCAGCAGTGTAGGGACAGAAGAGACCCAGTACTTC.

The chain employs TRBV5-1 and TRBJ2-5, with D hard to call. The CDR3 runs 14 residues. Germline V gene sequence: CDR1 SGHRS, CDR2 YFSETQ. V gave up 0 bases and J gave up 5 bases, with 11 bases separating them. CDR3 nucleotides: TGCGCCAGCAGCTTGGTGGGAACAGAGGAGACCCAGTACTTC. Translation: CASSLVGTEETQYF.

V and J are TRBV25-1 and TRBJ1-1; 8 positions agree with TRBD1. Germline lookup yields CDR1 MGHDK and CDR2 SYGVNS. Unmatched junction bases numbered 10, after V lost 1 base and J lost 9 bases. The CDR3 is 15 amino acids. This chain's CDR3 is CASSESGRQGAKAFF. CDR3 DNA sequence: TGTGCCAGCAGTGAATCCGGGCGTCAGGGGGCGAAAGCTTTCTTT.

This rearrangement joins TRBV4-3 to TRBJ2-2; D assignment may be TRBD1 or TRBD2 (5 bases each). Trimming removed 1 base from V and 5 bases from J, with 23 bases in between. The CDR3 extends over 19 amino acids. Germline lookup yields CDR1 LGHNA and CDR2 YSLEER. CDR3 coding DNA: TGCGCCAGCAGCCAAGGCCCCGCCGAGGGCCAACAGGATACCGGGGAGCTGTTTTTT. The encoded protein is CASSQGPAEGQQDTGELFF.

The chain is built from TRBV4-1 and TRBJ2-1, with 7 bases fitting TRBD2. Germline V gene lookup returns CDR1 MGHRA and CDR2 YSYEKL. V shed 0 bases and J 4 bases; nucleotides not matched to a gene: 6. CDR3 size: 16 residues. The CDR3 coding sequence is TGCGCCAGCAGCCAAGACGGGGACTACTTATACAATGAGCAGTTCTTC. This translates into CASSQDGDYLYNEQFF.